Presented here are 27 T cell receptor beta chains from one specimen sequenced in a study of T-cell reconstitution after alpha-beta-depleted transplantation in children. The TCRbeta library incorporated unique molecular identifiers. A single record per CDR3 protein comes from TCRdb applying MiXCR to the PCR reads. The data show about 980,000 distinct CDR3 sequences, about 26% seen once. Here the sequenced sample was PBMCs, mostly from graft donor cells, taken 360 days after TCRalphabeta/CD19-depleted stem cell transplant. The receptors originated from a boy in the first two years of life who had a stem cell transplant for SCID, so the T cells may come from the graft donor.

CDR3 region: CSVGASAGRGYTF. The CDR3, as DNA: TGCAGCGTGGGGGCCTCCGCCGGCCGGGGCTACACCTTC. The chain joins TRBV29-1 to TRBJ1-2; D is perhaps TRBD1 (6 bases). Between the trimmed V and J ends, which lost 6 bases and 8 bases, there was a span of 19 bases. Germline loops: CDR1 SQVTM, CDR2 ANQGSEA. The CDR3 is 13 residues long.

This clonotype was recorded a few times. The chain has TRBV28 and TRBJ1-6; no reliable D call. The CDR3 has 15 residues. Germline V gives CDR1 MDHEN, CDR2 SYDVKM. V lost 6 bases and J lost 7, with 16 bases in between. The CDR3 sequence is CASRGKAGPNSPLHF. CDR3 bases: TGTGCCAGCAGGGGTAAGGCAGGTCCAAATTCACCCCTCCACTTT.

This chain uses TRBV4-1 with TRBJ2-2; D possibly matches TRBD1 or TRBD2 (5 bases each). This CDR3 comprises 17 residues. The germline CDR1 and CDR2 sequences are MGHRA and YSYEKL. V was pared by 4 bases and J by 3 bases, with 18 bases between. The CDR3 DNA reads TGCGCCAGCAGCCCCCGGGACGGAAGATTGGACACCGGGGAGCTGTTTTTT. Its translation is CASSPRDGRLDTGELFF.

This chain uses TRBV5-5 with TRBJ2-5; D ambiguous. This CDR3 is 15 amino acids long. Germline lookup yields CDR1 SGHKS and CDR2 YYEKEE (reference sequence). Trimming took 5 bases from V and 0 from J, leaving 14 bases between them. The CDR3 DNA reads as TGTGCCAGCAGGAACTCCATGGGATACCAAGAGACCCAGTACTTC. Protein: CASRNSMGYQETQYF. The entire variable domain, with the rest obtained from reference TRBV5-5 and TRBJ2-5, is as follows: DAGVTQSPTHLIKTRGQQVTLRCSPISGHKSVSWYQQVLGQGPQFIFQYYEKEERGRGNFPDRFSARQFPNYSSELNVNALLLGDSALYLCASRNSMGYQETQYFGPGTRLLVL.

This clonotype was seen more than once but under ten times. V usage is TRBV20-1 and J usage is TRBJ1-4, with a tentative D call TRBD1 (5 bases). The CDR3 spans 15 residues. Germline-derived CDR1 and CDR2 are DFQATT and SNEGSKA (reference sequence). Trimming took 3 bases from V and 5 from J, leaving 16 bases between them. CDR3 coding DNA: TGCAGTGCTAGGGGAGGTTGGGGGGGGAATGAAAAACTGTTTTTT. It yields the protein CSARGGWGGNEKLFF.

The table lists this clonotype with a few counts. This chain's CDR3 is CASSFRVRDTEAFF. The CDR3 DNA follows: TGTGCCAGCAGCTTTAGGGTTCGGGACACTGAAGCTTTCTTT. The V and J genes are TRBV7-9 and TRBJ1-1, with no clear D. Germline V gene lookup returns CDR1 SEHNR and CDR2 FQNEAQ (reference sequence). The CDR3 is 14 residues long. V was trimmed by 3 bases and J by 3 bases, leaving 11 bases between them.

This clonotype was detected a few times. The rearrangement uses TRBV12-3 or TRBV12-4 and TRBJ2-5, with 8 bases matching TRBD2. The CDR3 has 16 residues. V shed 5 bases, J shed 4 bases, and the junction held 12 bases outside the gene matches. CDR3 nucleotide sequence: TGTGCCAGCAGTAGTCCAGCGGGGGCACGGGGAGAGACCCAGTACTTC. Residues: CASSSPAGARGETQYF.

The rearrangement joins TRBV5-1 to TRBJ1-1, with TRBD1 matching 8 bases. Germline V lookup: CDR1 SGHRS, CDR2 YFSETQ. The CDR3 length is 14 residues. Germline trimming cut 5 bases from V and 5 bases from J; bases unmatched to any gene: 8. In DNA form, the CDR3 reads TGCGCCAGCAGGGGTGGACAGGGTCTTACTGAAGCTTTCTTT. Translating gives CASRGGQGLTEAFF.

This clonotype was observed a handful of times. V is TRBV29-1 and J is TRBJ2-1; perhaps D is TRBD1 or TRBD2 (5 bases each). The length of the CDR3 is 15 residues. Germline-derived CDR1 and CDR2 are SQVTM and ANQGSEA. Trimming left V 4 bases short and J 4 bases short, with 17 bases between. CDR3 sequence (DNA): TGCAGCGTTGTCCCCGACCGGGGCTGGTACAATGAGCAGTTCTTC. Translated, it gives CSVVPDRGWYNEQFF.

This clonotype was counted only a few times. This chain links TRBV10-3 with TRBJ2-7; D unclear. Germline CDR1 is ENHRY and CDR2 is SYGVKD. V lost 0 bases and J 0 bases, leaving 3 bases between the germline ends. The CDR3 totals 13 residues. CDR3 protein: CAISESNSYEQYF. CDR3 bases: TGTGCCATCAGTGAGTCGAACTCCTACGAGCAGTACTTC.

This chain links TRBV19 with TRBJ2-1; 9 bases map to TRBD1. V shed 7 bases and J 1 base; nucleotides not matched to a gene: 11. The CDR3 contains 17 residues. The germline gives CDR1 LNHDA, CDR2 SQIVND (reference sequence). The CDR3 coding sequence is TGTGCCAGTAAAGGGAGACAGGGGGTACCTTCCTACAATGAGCAGTTCTTC. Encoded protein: CASKGRQGVPSYNEQFF.

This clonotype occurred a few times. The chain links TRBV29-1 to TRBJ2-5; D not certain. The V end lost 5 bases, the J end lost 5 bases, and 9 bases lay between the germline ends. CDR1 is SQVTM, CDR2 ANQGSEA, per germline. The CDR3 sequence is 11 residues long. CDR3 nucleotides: TGCAGCGTTAGTTCCGGGGAGACCCAGTACTTC. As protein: CSVSSGETQYF.

CDR3 DNA sequence: TGCGCCAGCAGACCTAATGGGGGTAATGAAAAACTGTTTTTT. It specifies CASRPNGGNEKLFF. V and J are TRBV10-2 and TRBJ1-4, with D possibly being TRBD1 (5 bases). The CDR3 spans 14 residues. The V end was cut by 6 bases, the J end by 4 bases, with 12 bases between. Germline CDR1 is WSHSY and CDR2 is SAAADI.

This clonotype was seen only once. CDR3 residues: CASTSTRGHSPYEQYF. CDR3 coding DNA: TGTGCCAGCACTTCAACCAGGGGGCATTCGCCCTACGAGCAGTACTTC. The rearrangement joins TRBV12-3 or TRBV12-4 to TRBJ2-7; 8 bases match TRBD1. The CDR3 is 16 residues long. Trimming at V came to 7 bases and at J to 2 bases, leaving 13 bases not matched to a gene.

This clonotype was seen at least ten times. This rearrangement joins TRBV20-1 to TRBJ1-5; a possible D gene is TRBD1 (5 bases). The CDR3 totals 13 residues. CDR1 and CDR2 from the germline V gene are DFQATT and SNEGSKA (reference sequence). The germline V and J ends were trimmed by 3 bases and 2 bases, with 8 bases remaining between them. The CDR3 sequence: CSARGQGNQPQHF. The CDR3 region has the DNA TGCAGTGCTAGGGGGCAAGGCAATCAGCCCCAGCATTTT.

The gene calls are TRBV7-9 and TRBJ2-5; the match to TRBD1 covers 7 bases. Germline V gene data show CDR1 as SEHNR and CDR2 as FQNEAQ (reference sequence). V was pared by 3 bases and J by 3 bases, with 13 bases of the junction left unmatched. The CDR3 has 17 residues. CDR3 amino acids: CASSLELRTGLKETQYF. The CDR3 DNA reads TGTGCCAGCAGCTTGGAGCTGCGGACAGGCTTAAAAGAGACCCAGTACTTC. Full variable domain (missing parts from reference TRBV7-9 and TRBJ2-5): DTGVSQNPRHKITKRGQNVTFRCDPISEHNRLYWYRQTLGQGPEFLTYFQNEAQLEKSRLLSDRFSAERPKGSFSTLEIQRTEQGDSAMYLCASSLELRTGLKETQYFGPGTRLLVL.

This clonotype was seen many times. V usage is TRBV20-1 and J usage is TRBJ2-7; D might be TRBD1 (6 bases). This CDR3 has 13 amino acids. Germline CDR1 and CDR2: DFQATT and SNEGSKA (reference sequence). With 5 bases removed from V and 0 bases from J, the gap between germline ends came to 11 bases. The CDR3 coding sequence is TGCAGTGCTGGAACAGGGAGCTCCTACGAGCAGTACTTC. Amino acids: CSAGTGSSYEQYF.

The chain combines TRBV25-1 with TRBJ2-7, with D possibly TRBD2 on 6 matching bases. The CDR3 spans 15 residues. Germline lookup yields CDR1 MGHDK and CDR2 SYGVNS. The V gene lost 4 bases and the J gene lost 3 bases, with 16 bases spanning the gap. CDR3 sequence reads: CASSGLWGESYEQYF. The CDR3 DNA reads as TGTGCCAGCAGTGGTTTGTGGGGGGAAAGCTACGAGCAGTACTTC.

DNA for the CDR3: TGTGCCGTTTTGGGTTCTGTCGAGCAGTACTTC. This codes for CAVLGSVEQYF. The chain combines TRBV10-3 with TRBJ2-7; unclear D gene. Per germline, CDR1 ENHRY and CDR2 SYGVKD. This CDR3 has 11 residues. Trimming stripped 11 bases from V and 6 bases from J, with 14 bases between.

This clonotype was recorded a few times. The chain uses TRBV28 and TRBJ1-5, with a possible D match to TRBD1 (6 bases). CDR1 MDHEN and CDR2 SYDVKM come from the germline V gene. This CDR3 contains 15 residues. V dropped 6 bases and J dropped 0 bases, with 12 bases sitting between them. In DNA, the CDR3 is TGTGCCAGCAGGTGGGGACACTTTAGCAATCAGCCCCAGCATTTT. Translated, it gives CASRWGHFSNQPQHF.

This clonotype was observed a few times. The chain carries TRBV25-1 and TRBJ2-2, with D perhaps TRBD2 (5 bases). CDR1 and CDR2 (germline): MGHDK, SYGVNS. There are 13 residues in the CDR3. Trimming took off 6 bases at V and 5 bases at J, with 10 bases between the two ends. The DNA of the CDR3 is TGTGCCAGCAGGGGATCGGGGACCGGGGAGCTGTTTTTT. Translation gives CASRGSGTGELFF.

CDR3 region: CASSSFRGGTQQETQYF. In DNA form, the CDR3 reads TGTGCCAGCAGCTCATTTCGGGGGGGGACTCAACAAGAGACCCAGTACTTC. The rearrangement joins TRBV5-6 to TRBJ2-5, with TRBD2 identical over 8 bases. This CDR3 contains 17 residues. Trimming cost V 3 bases and J 2 bases; bases outside gene matches: 12. Looked up from germline, CDR1 is SGHDT and CDR2 is YYEEEE. The full variable domain, in which reference TRBV5-6 and TRBJ2-5 provide the parts outside the CDR3, is DAGVTQSPTHLIKTRGQQVTLRCSPKSGHDTVSWYQQALGQGPQFIFQYYEEEERQRGNFPDRFSGHQFPNYSSELNVNALLLGDSALYLCASSSFRGGTQQETQYFGPGTRLLVL.

The CDR3 is CASSLKQGQETQYF. The CDR3 nucleotides are TGCGCCAGCAGCTTGAAACAGGGACAAGAGACCCAGTACTTC. The chain carries TRBV5-1 and TRBJ2-5; TRBD1 is a possible D gene (6 bases). With 1 base removed from V and 2 bases from J, the gap between germline ends came to 9 bases. This CDR3 is built from 14 residues. Germline V CDR1 and CDR2: SGHRS, YFSETQ.

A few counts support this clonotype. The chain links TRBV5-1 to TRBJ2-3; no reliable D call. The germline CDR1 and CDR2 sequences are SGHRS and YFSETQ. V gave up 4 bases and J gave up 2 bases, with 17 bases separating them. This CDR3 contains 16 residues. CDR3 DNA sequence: TGCGCCAGCAGCCTCGTCGTGGCGGAGCCCACAGATACGCAGTATTTT. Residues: CASSLVVAEPTDTQYF.

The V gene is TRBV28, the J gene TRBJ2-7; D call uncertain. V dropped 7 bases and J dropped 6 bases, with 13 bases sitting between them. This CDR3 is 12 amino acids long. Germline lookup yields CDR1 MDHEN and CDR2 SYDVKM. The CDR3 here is CASTRGIGEQYF. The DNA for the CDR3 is TGTGCCAGCACCCGAGGAATTGGCGAGCAGTACTTC.

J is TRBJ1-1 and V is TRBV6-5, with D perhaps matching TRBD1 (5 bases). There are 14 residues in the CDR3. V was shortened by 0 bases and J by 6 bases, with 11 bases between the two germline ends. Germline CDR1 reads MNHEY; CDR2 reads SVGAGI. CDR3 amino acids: CASSYSRGSSEAFF. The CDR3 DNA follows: TGTGCCAGCAGTTACTCGAGGGGTTCTTCTGAAGCTTTCTTT.

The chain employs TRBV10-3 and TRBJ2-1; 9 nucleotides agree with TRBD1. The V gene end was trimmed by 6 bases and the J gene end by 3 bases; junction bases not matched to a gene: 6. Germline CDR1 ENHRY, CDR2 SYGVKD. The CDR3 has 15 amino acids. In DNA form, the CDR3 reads TGTGCCATCAGGGAGAGACAGGGGGTCTACAATGAGCAGTTCTTC. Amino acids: CAIRERQGVYNEQFF.